This entry is about one T cell receptor beta chain. Its antigen remains unidentified. The data are from a study of T cell responses to AZD1222 COVID-19 vaccine. Overall study context: Pooled in the analysis were second doses at about 4 or about 12 weeks. The study's findings and limits: All repertoire sampling was performed exclusively after the peak T cell response.

Germline V gene lookup returns CDR1 SNHLY and CDR2 FYNNEI. This CDR3 spans 12 amino acids. V lost 8 bases and J 2 bases, leaving 9 bases between the germline ends. Assay used: immunoSEQ multiplex PCR; TCRdb lists only in-frame clones, some missing. The sample has approximately 110,000 clones, approximately 84% seen once; the top ten hold around 10%. The source is an adult in good health. The chain recombines TRBV2 with TRBJ1-2; D unresolved. The material sequenced was peripheral blood, taken on day 0 of AZD1222 vaccination. CDR3 region: CASRAVNYGYTF. The CDR3 bases are TGTGCCAGCCGGGCAGTGAACTATGGCTACACCTTC.